Below, 11 T cell receptor beta chains from the same sample are listed, as sequenced in a study of naive and memory T cell subsets. Four PCR rounds used nested alpha and beta constant region primers plus the SP2 primer. TCRdb processed the 5' RACE reads anew with MiXCR; each CDR3 protein has one entry. Among about 56,000 distinct CDR3 sequences, about 8.3% were seen once, and the ten largest hold approximately 9.7%. The library had UMIs added by 3' ligation of an oligonucleotide to TCR cDNA. These receptors all come from a female donor in good health.

This clonotype was observed a handful of times. The chain is built from TRBV5-8 and TRBJ1-2, with D hard to call. Germline V CDR1 and CDR2: SGHTS, YDEGEE. Trimming stripped 0 bases from V and 0 bases from J, with 12 bases between. The CDR3 loop spans 16 amino acids. CDR3 coding DNA: TGTGCCAGCAGCTTGGGCGCGGCCACGGCTAACTATGGCTACACCTTC. It codes for CASSLGAATANYGYTF.

DNA of the CDR3: TGCGCCAGCAGCTTGAAAGACAGGGCGGACTACGAGCAGTACTTC. Protein product: CASSLKDRADYEQYF. The V and J genes are TRBV5-1 and TRBJ2-7; 7 nucleotides line up with TRBD1. Germline loops: CDR1 SGHRS, CDR2 YFSETQ. J was trimmed by 3 bases and V by 1 base; bases with no gene match: 7. The CDR3 covers 15 residues.

A word on this clonotype: The junction differs from germline at one of its ends, possibly a read error. V is TRBV4-3 and J is TRBJ1-6; D call uncertain. The CDR3 runs to 14 residues. The germline V gene has CDR1 LGHNA and CDR2 YSLEER. The CDR3 reads CASSLRISNSPLNF. In DNA, the CDR3 is TGCGCCAGCAGCCTCCGAATATCTAATTCACCCCTCAACTTT.

The rearrangement joins TRBV5-1 to TRBJ2-7; TRBD2 might be the D (5 bases). Per the germline V gene, CDR1 is SGHRS and CDR2 is YFSETQ. This CDR3 comprises 15 residues. With 4 bases removed from V and 5 bases from J, the gap between germline ends came to 19 bases. The CDR3 DNA follows: TGCGCCAGCAGCAGCAACGGCCCCGGGGTCAACGAGCAGTACTTC. This codes for CASSSNGPGVNEQYF.

The sample holds many counts of this clonotype. The chain recombines TRBV7-2 with TRBJ1-5; no reliable D call. The CDR3 is 14 residues long. CDR1 is SGHTA and CDR2 is FQGNSA in the germline V gene. The V gene lost 0 bases and the J gene lost 2 bases, with 5 bases spanning the gap. CDR3 in DNA: TGTGCCAGCAGCTTAGCGAGGGGCAATCAGCCCCAGCATTTT. Protein sequence: CASSLARGNQPQHF. Filled out from reference TRBV7-2 and TRBJ1-5, the complete variable domain reads GAGVSQSPSNKVTEKGKDVELRCDPISGHTALYWYRQSLGQGLEFLIYFQGNSAPDKSGLPSDRFSAERTGGSVSTLTIQRTQQEDSAVYLCASSLARGNQPQHFGDGTRLSIL.

This chain uses TRBV12-3 or TRBV12-4 with TRBJ1-2; D remains ambiguous. Trimming left V 6 bases short and J 1 base short, with 6 bases between. The CDR3 is 12 residues long. The CDR3 nucleotides are TGTGCCAGCAGCCCGAGTAACTATGGCTACACCTTC. It encodes CASSPSNYGYTF.

In its sample, this clonotype was seen a few times. The chain recombines TRBV29-1 with TRBJ1-1; D is ambiguous. Trimming removed 6 bases at V and 1 base at J, with 9 bases between. This CDR3 contains 12 residues. CDR1 and CDR2 (germline): SQVTM, ANQGSEA. CDR3 region: CSVRGWNTEAFF. CDR3 sequence (DNA): TGCAGCGTGCGTGGCTGGAACACTGAAGCTTTCTTT. Complete variable domain (other parts from reference TRBV29-1 and TRBJ1-1): SAVISQKPSRDICQRGTSLTIQCQVDSQVTMMFWYRQQPGQSLTLIATANQGSEATYESGFVIDKFPISRPNLTFSTLTVSNMSPEDSSIYLCSVRGWNTEAFFGQGTRLTVV.

For this clonotype: A much larger clone is a single base away; this may be a read error. The chain has TRBV29-1 and TRBJ1-1, with 8 bases identical to TRBD1. V dropped 6 bases and J dropped 1; count of bases not matched to a gene: 7. There are 14 residues in the CDR3. The germline gives CDR1 SQVTM, CDR2 ANQGSEA. The CDR3: CSVTTGGRNTEAFF. The CDR3 bases are TGCAGCGTCACAACAGGGGGTCGGAACACTGAAGCTTTCTTT.

This clonotype was detected ten times or more. The CDR3: CASSFERVTEAFF. CDR3 DNA sequence: TGTGCCAGCAGTTTCGAGAGGGTGACTGAAGCTTTCTTT. The chain employs TRBV28 and TRBJ1-1; no clear D gene. Germline V gene lookup returns CDR1 MDHEN and CDR2 SYDVKM. The CDR3 is 13 amino acids. V lost 3 bases to trimming and J lost 5 bases, with 10 bases between them.

The chain employs TRBV11-2 and TRBJ2-1; D remains unclear. Germline lookup yields CDR1 SGHAT and CDR2 FQNNGV. The V end lost 3 bases, the J end lost 7 bases, and 13 bases lay between the germline ends. CDR3 length equals 14 residues. The CDR3 DNA is TGTGCCAGCAGCTTCCTGGGGTCCAGGAATGAGCAGTTCTTC. As protein: CASSFLGSRNEQFF. Supplemented by reference TRBV11-2 and TRBJ2-1, the full variable domain reads EAGVAQSPRYKIIEKRQSVAFWCNPISGHATLYWYQQILGQGPKLLIQFQNNGVVDDSQLPKDRFSAERLKGVDSTLKIQPAKLEDSAVYLCASSFLGSRNEQFFGPGTRLTVL.

This clonotype was detected a few times. This rearrangement joins TRBV7-9 to TRBJ2-2; no clear D. CDR1 and CDR2 (germline): SEHNR, FQNEAQ (reference sequence). The CDR3 is 13 residues long. Trimming took off 3 bases at V and 5 bases at J, with 7 bases between the two ends. CDR3 bases: TGTGCCAGCAGCTTTGTGCAAACCGGGGAGCTGTTTTTT. Translated, it gives CASSFVQTGELFF.